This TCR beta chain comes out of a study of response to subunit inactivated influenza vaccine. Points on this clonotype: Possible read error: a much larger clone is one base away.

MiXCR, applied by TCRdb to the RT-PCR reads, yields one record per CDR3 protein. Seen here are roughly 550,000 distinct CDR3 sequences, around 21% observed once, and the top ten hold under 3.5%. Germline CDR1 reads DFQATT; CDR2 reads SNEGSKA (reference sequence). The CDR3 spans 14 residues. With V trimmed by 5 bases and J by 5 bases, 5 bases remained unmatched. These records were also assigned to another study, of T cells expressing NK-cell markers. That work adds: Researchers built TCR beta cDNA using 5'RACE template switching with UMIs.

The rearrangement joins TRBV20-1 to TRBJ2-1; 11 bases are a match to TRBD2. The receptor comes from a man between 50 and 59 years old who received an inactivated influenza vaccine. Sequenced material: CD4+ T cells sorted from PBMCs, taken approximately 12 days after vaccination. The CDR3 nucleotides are TGCAGTGCTTTAGCGGGAGGGCCAGACAATGAGCAGTTCTTC. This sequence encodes CSALAGGPDNEQFF.